The rows below give T cell receptor beta chains drawn from one sample of a study of blood T cell repertoires in COVID-19. Data came from immunoSEQ multiplex PCR; TCRdb stores just in-frame clones and leaves some out. The sample records approximately 270,000 clones, about 89% being singletons. Sequencing used PBMCs or T cells enriched from blood (not recorded which). All receptors come from a human donor in a cohort exposed to, infected with or recovered from COVID-19 (not recorded which). The donor label of this sample is uncertain. CDR3s include the opening cysteine and the closing phenylalanine or tryptophan. The D gene is left open where the match is weak. Clone size, where shown, is once, few, many, or a class for clones that have expanded.

TRBJ2-5	TRBV29-1	.	.	TGCAGCGCAAACAGGGAAGAGACCCAGTACTTC	CSANREETQYF
TRBJ2-7	TRBV9	.	.	TGTGCCAGCAGCATAGACCCGGGACTCCCAGGGGGCGAGCAGTACTTC	CASSIDPGLPGGEQYF
TRBJ2-1	TRBV4-2	TRBD2	.	TGTGCCAGCAGCCAAGCAGTCAGCGGGGGGACCTACAATGAGCAGTTCTTC	CASSQAVSGGTYNEQFF
TRBJ1-4	TRBV7-9	.	.	TGTGCCAGCAGCTTACGACGCCAGGGTTTCGAAAAACTGTTTTTT	CASSLRRQGFEKLFF
TRBJ1-1	TRBV28	.	.	TGTGCCAGCAGTCCCTCGGGGGGCGTATCGGATGGTTTCTTT	CASSPSGGVSDGFF
TRBJ2-2	TRBV3-1/TRBV3-2	.	.	TGTGCCAGCAGCCTAGGGGGGGCCCTTGGCACCGGGGAGCTGTTTTTT	CASSLGGALGTGELFF
TRBJ1-2	TRBV20-1	TRBD1	.	TGCAGTGCTAGTAGCTTAGGGGGCTTCGACACCTTC	CSASSLGGFDTF
TRBJ2-3	TRBV11-2	.	.	TGTGCCAGCAGCTTACGGGGGACCGCCACAGATACGCAGTATTTT	CASSLRGTATDTQYF
TRBJ1-3	TRBV7-8	.	.	TGTGCCAGCAGCTTAAATAGCGGCAGCTACTCTGGAAACACCATATATTTT	CASSLNSGSYSGNTIYF
TRBJ1-1	TRBV24-1	TRBD1	.	TGTGCCACCAGTGGGGGTCGGGCGGGACAGGATACTGAAGCTTTCTTT	CATSGGRAGQDTEAFF
TRBJ2-1	TRBV9	TRBD2	.	TGTGCCAGCAGCGTAGAAGGGACTAGCAGTCCTAATGAGCAGTTCTTC	CASSVEGTSSPNEQFF
TRBJ1-6	TRBV30	TRBD1	.	TGTGCCTGGAGTTTGGGACAGGGTGCCTATAATTCACCCCTCCACTTT	CAWSLGQGAYNSPLHF
TRBJ2-7	TRBV2	.	.	TGTGCCAGCAGGGAAGGAGGGATGGGCGAGCAGTACTTC	CASREGGMGEQYF
TRBJ1-1	TRBV4-1	TRBD1	.	TGCGCCAGCAGCCGAGATAAACAGGGGGCGAAAACTGAAGCTTTCTTT	CASSRDKQGAKTEAFF
TRBJ2-2	TRBV5-1	.	few	TGCGCCAGCAGCTTCGCCGGGAGCACCGGGGAGCTGTTTTTT	CASSFAGSTGELFF